Below, 26 T cell receptor beta chains from the same sample are listed, as sequenced in a study of blood T cell repertoires in COVID-19. Data came from immunoSEQ multiplex PCR; TCRdb stores just in-frame clones and leaves some out. The sample carries over 95,000 clones, 70% to 90% recorded once. What was sequenced was peripheral blood. Receptors were obtained from a woman in her 70s who had recovered from COVID-19.

This clone is a singleton in its sample. The gene calls are TRBV20-1 and TRBJ2-5; TRBD2 is a possible D gene (6 bases). Trimming removed 3 bases from V and 4 bases from J, with 9 bases in between. This CDR3 has 12 residues. CDR1 DFQATT and CDR2 SNEGSKA come from the germline V gene (reference sequence). The CDR3 DNA follows: TGCAGTGCTAGTGGAGGGAGAGAGACCCAGTACTTC. It codes for CSASGGRETQYF.

This chain connects TRBV28 to TRBJ2-7; the D gene is possibly TRBD1 (6 bases). Germline V gene sequence: CDR1 MDHEN, CDR2 SYDVKM. The length of the CDR3 is 13 residues. V dropped 8 bases and J dropped 6 bases, with 17 bases sitting between them. Here the CDR3 DNA reads TGTGCCAGCTTGCCGTTACAGGGTGCCGAGCAGTACTTC. Its translation is CASLPLQGAEQYF. Supplemented by reference TRBV28 and TRBJ2-7, the full variable domain reads DVKVTQSSRYLVKRTGEKVFLECVQDMDHENMFWYRQDPGLGLRLIYFSYDVKMKEKGDIPEGYSVSREKKERFSLILESASTNQTSMYLCASLPLQGAEQYFGPGTRLTVT.

This clone has a single count. The rearrangement joins TRBV30 to TRBJ2-3, with 9 bases matching TRBD2. V trimming: 1 base; J trimming: 4 bases; junction bases outside the gene matches: 6. Germline CDR1 and CDR2: GTSNPN and SVGIG (reference sequence). The CDR3 runs 15 residues. CDR3 region: CAWSAGTSMADTQYF. The CDR3 DNA follows: TGTGCCTGGAGTGCCGGGACTAGCATGGCAGATACGCAGTATTTT.

The V and J genes are TRBV7-9 and TRBJ1-3; D not resolved. Germline V lookup: CDR1 SEHNR, CDR2 FQNEAQ (reference sequence). The V gene lost 6 bases and the J gene lost 3 bases, with 18 bases spanning the gap. The CDR3 loop spans 16 amino acids. The CDR3 reads CASSYDGGSFGNTIYF. DNA for the CDR3: TGTGCCAGCAGTTACGATGGAGGGTCGTTTGGAAACACCATATATTTT.

The table lists this clone with a count of one. This sequence joins TRBV7-2 and TRBJ2-6, with D unclear. There are 15 residues in the CDR3. The germline V gene encodes CDR1 SGHTA and CDR2 FQGNSA. Trimming pared 3 bases from V and 0 bases from J, leaving 6 bases between. The CDR3 DNA reads as TGTGCCAGCAGCTTCAGGAACTCTGGGGCCAACGTCCTGACTTTC. Amino acid sequence: CASSFRNSGANVLTF. Combining the CDR3 with reference TRBV7-2 and TRBJ2-6 gives the whole variable domain GAGVSQSPSNKVTEKGKDVELRCDPISGHTALYWYRQSLGQGLEFLIYFQGNSAPDKSGLPSDRFSAERTGGSVSTLTIQRTQQEDSAVYLCASSFRNSGANVLTFGAGSRLTVL.

The chain recombines TRBV21-1 with TRBJ2-7; TRBD1 is taken as the D call from the table, unchecked against the DNA. TRBV21-1 is termed a pseudogene. The CDR3 sequence is 14 residues long. CDR3 sequence: CASSKAGTGSEQYF. As DNA, the CDR3 is TGTGCCAGCAGCAAAGCAGGGACAGGATCCGAGCAGTACTTC.

This chain joins TRBV7-2 and TRBJ1-1; D might be TRBD1 (5 bases). This CDR3 region has 15 residues. From germline, CDR1 is SGHTA and CDR2 FQGNSA. The V end was cut by 5 bases, the J end by 1 base, with 14 bases between. CDR3 DNA sequence: TGTGCCAGCAGCCCCCTTCGGGGGAAGAACACTGAAGCTTTCTTT. This codes for CASSPLRGKNTEAFF.

This chain joins TRBV6-5 and TRBJ1-5; no firm D call. Per the germline V gene, CDR1 is MNHEY and CDR2 is SVGAGI. Trimming cost V 7 bases and J 4 bases, with 8 bases left between them. The CDR3 has 12 residues. The chain's CDR3 is CASTTGNQPQHF. In DNA, the CDR3 is TGTGCCAGCACGACCGGGAATCAGCCCCAGCATTTT.

J is TRBJ2-7 and V is TRBV5-6; TRBD2 is a possible D gene (6 bases). V lost 3 bases and J lost 3, with 13 bases in between. Per germline, CDR1 SGHDT and CDR2 YYEEEE. This CDR3 has 14 amino acids. The CDR3 sequence: CASSWRDGVYEQYF. Here the CDR3 DNA reads TGTGCCAGCAGCTGGAGGGACGGAGTCTACGAGCAGTACTTC.

This chain links TRBV7-8 with TRBJ1-5; weak D call: TRBD1 (5 bases). The CDR3 sequence is 15 residues long. Deletions cut 5 bases from V and 4 bases from J, with 15 bases between. Germline V gene sequence: CDR1 SGHVS, CDR2 FQNEAQ. The CDR3 sequence: CASSPAGTENQPQHF. CDR3 in DNA: TGTGCCAGCAGCCCAGCCGGGACTGAGAATCAGCCCCAGCATTTT.

The chain joins TRBV5-1 to TRBJ1-6, with TRBD1 matching 7 bases. V lost 4 bases, J lost 8 bases, and 6 bases stayed unmatched. Germline V gives CDR1 SGHRS, CDR2 YFSETQ. This CDR3 spans 14 amino acids. The CDR3 here is CASSTGTAHSPLHF. CDR3 nucleotide sequence: TGCGCCAGCAGCACCGGGACAGCTCATTCACCCCTCCACTTT.

The chain couples TRBV21-1 to TRBJ2-2; the table assigns TRBD1, which was not confirmed against the DNA. TRBV21-1 is a documented pseudogene. CDR3 length equals 16 residues. The CDR3 coding sequence is TGTGCCAGCAGCAGCGGGGGGACAGGGGAGACCGGGGAGCTGTTTTTT. As protein: CASSSGGTGETGELFF.

The J gene is TRBJ2-7, the V gene TRBV5-1; TRBD2 agrees at 12 bases. This CDR3 is built from 16 residues. J lost 4 bases, V lost 0 bases, and 5 bases had no gene match. Germline CDR1 and CDR2: SGHRS and YFSETQ. The CDR3 DNA follows: TGCGCCAGCAGCTTGGGACTAGCGGGAGCAGCGTACGAGCAGTACTTC. Its translation is CASSLGLAGAAYEQYF.

The chain links TRBV7-2 to TRBJ2-5; TRBD1 agrees at 7 bases. The CDR3 consists of 14 residues. CDR1 is SGHTA, CDR2 FQGNSA, per germline. Trimming at V came to 1 base and at J to 4 bases, leaving 3 bases not matched to a gene. The CDR3 bases are TGTGCCAGCAGCTTAGTTGCAGGGGGAGAGACCCAGTACTTC. The encoded protein is CASSLVAGGETQYF.

The chain combines TRBV5-6 with TRBJ2-7; D is ambiguous. V was shortened by 0 bases and J by 4 bases, with 14 bases between the two germline ends. The length of the CDR3 is 15 residues. Germline V gene lookup returns CDR1 SGHDT and CDR2 YYEEEE. CDR3 in amino acids: CASSLAVLASYEQYF. The DNA for the CDR3 is TGTGCCAGCAGCTTGGCCGTCTTGGCCTCTTACGAGCAGTACTTC. Together with reference TRBV5-6 and TRBJ2-7, the CDR3 gives the full variable domain: DAGVTQSPTHLIKTRGQQVTLRCSPKSGHDTVSWYQQALGQGPQFIFQYYEEEERQRGNFPDRFSGHQFPNYSSELNVNALLLGDSALYLCASSLAVLASYEQYFGPGTRLTVT.

This clone was counted a few times. The chain uses TRBV5-6 and TRBJ2-7, with 9 bases aligning to TRBD2. Looked up from germline, CDR1 is SGHDT and CDR2 is YYEEEE. After removal of 1 base from V and 4 bases from J, the junction contained 3 bases not matched to a gene. The CDR3 has 14 amino acids. CDR3 coding DNA: TGTGCCAGCAGCTTGATTAGCGGGAGATACGAGCAGTACTTC. Its translation: CASSLISGRYEQYF. The complete variable domain, with remaining parts taken from reference TRBV5-6 and TRBJ2-7, reads DAGVTQSPTHLIKTRGQQVTLRCSPKSGHDTVSWYQQALGQGPQFIFQYYEEEERQRGNFPDRFSGHQFPNYSSELNVNALLLGDSALYLCASSLISGRYEQYFGPGTRLTVT.

The DNA for the CDR3 is TGTGCCGCAGCGGGCCACCCCTCCTACAATGAGCAGTTCTTC. It translates to CAAAGHPSYNEQFF. The chain has TRBV24-1 and TRBJ2-1; a possible D gene is TRBD2 (6 bases). The germline gives CDR1 KGHDR, CDR2 SFDVKD. This CDR3 has 14 residues. Trimming shortened V by 12 bases and J by 0 bases, and 14 bases separated the two germline ends.

This rearrangement joins TRBV5-1 to TRBJ2-1; the D gene is possibly TRBD2 (6 bases). CDR3 size: 18 residues. Germline CDR1 reads SGHRS; CDR2 reads YFSETQ. Trimming removed 2 bases from V and 0 bases from J, with 18 bases in between. The chain's CDR3 is CASSFQPLATSSYNEQFF. The CDR3 bases are TGCGCCAGCAGCTTCCAACCCCTAGCGACCAGCTCCTACAATGAGCAGTTCTTC.

Here the CDR3 reads CASSYSHKAGGNTEAFF. The DNA of the CDR3 is TGTGCCAGCAGTTACTCGCATAAAGCAGGGGGCAACACTGAAGCTTTCTTT. This rearrangement joins TRBV6-2 or TRBV6-3 to TRBJ1-1, with TRBD1 matching over 8 bases. V shed 0 bases, J shed 2 bases, and the junction held 8 bases outside the gene matches. Germline V lookup: CDR1 MNHEY, CDR2 SVGEGT. This CDR3 is built from 17 residues.

The J gene is TRBJ2-1, the V gene TRBV10-3; possible D gene TRBD2, 6 bases. CDR3 size: 15 residues. Deletions cut 9 bases from V and 6 bases from J, with 21 bases between. CDR1 ENHRY and CDR2 SYGVKD come from the germline V gene. The CDR3 coding sequence is TGTGCCATGGGTAGCGGCTCCCGCGTTACCAATGAGCAGTTCTTC. This translates into CAMGSGSRVTNEQFF.

J is TRBJ2-3 and V is TRBV14; 13 positions agree with TRBD2. There are 15 residues in the CDR3. Germline CDR1 reads SGHDN; CDR2 reads FVKESK. J gave up 7 bases and V 4 bases, and 5 bases lay outside the gene matches. Here the CDR3 reads CASSLGTSGVNTQYF. CDR3 nucleotides: TGTGCCAGCAGCCTCGGGACTAGCGGGGTAAATACGCAGTATTTT.

On this clone itself: One end of the junction does not line up with germline, which may come from a read error. V gene TRBV7-2 combines with J gene TRBJ2-3; D is unclear. This CDR3 comprises 13 residues. From germline, CDR1 is SGHTA and CDR2 FQGNSA. The CDR3 DNA reads as TGTGCCAGCAGCGCGGCTCGCACATATACGCAGTATTTT. This sequence encodes CASSAARTYTQYF. Filled out from reference TRBV7-2 and TRBJ2-3, the complete variable domain reads GAGVSQSPSNKVTEKGKDVELRCDPISGHTALYWYRQSLGQGLEFLIYFQGNSAPDKSGLPSDRFSAERTGGSVSTLTIQRTQQEDSAVYLCASSAARTYTQYFGPGTRLTVL.

The V call is TRBV10-3, the J call TRBJ1-5; possible D gene TRBD1, 5 bases. CDR1 and CDR2 from the germline V gene are ENHRY and SYGVKD. The CDR3 length is 15 residues. V was shortened by 6 bases and J by 1 base, with 13 bases between the two germline ends. For the CDR3, the DNA is TGTGCCATCAGCCCCGACAGAGAAAGCAATCAGCCCCAGCATTTT. Its protein product is CAISPDRESNQPQHF.

The chain is built from TRBV6-5 and TRBJ1-4; D is uncertain. Trimming shortened V by 7 bases and J by 2 bases, and 11 bases separated the two germline ends. This CDR3 is 14 amino acids long. The V gene's germline CDR1 is MNHEY and CDR2 SVGAGI. The CDR3 DNA reads as TGTGCCAGCACCCCCGCCGGGACTAATGAAAAACTGTTTTTT. As protein: CASTPAGTNEKLFF.

The rearrangement joins TRBV4-3 to TRBJ1-2, with TRBD1 as a possible D gene (5 bases). CDR3 length: 13 residues. Germline V lookup: CDR1 LGHNA, CDR2 YSLEER. Trimming took off 4 bases at V and 5 bases at J, with 11 bases between the two ends. CDR3 DNA: TGCGCCAGCAGCCCGCAGGCAGGGTATGGCTACACCTTC. Translating gives CASSPQAGYGYTF.

The DNA of the CDR3 is TGTGCCAGCAGCGTACTAGCGGGCCCCTACAATGAGCAGTTCTTC. Translating gives CASSVLAGPYNEQFF. The chain links TRBV9 to TRBJ2-1; the match to TRBD2 covers 8 bases. There are 15 residues in the CDR3. The ends lost 1 base at V and 2 bases at J; junction bases unmatched: 2. Per germline, CDR1 SGDLS and CDR2 YYNGEE.